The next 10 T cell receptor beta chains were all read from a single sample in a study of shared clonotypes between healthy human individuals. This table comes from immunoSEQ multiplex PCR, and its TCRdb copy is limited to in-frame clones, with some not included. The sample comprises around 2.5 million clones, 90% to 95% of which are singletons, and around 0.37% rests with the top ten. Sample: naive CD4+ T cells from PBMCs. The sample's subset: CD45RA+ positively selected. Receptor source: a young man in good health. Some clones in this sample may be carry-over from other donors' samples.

CDR3 protein: CASTGQANEKLFF. CDR3 DNA: TGTGCCAGCACGGGACAGGCTAATGAAAAACTGTTTTTT. The V call is TRBV2, the J call TRBJ1-4, with 8 bases aligning to TRBD1. CDR1 and CDR2 from the germline V gene are SNHLY and FYNNEI. The CDR3 loop spans 13 amino acids. The V gene end was trimmed by 7 bases and the J gene end by 3 bases; junction bases not matched to a gene: 1.

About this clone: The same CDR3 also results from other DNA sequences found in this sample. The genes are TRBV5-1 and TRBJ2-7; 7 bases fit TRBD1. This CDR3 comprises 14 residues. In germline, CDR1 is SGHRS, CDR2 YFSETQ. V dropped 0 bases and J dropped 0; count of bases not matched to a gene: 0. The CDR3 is CASSLAGGSYEQYF. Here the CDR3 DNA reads TGCGCCAGCAGCTTGGCAGGGGGCTCCTACGAGCAGTACTTC. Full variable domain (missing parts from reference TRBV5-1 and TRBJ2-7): KAGVTQTPRYLIKTRGQQVTLSCSPISGHRSVSWYQQTPGQGLQFLFEYFSETQRNKGNFPGRFSGRQFSNSRSEMNVSTLELGDSALYLCASSLAGGSYEQYFGPGTRLTVT.

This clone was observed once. The CDR3 DNA sequence: TGTGCCAGTAGTAGGGGGGCTAGCGGGAGGGTCTACAATGAGCAGTTCTTC. This codes for CASSRGASGRVYNEQFF. The chain combines TRBV19 with TRBJ2-1, with 12 bases matching TRBD2. CDR1 and CDR2 from the germline V gene are LNHDA and SQIVND (reference sequence). This CDR3 has 17 amino acids. V lost 4 bases, J lost 3 bases, and 7 bases stayed unmatched.

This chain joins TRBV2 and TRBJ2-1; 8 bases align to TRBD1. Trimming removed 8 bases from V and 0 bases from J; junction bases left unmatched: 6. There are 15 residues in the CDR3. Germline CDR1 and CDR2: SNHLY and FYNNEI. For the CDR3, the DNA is TGTGCCAGCTCTCGAACAGGGGGCTCCTACAATGAGCAGTTCTTC. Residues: CASSRTGGSYNEQFF.

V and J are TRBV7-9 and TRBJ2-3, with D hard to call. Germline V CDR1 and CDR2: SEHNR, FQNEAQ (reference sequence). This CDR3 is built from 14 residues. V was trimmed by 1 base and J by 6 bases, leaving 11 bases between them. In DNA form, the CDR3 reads TGTGCCAGCAGCTTAGGACTCTCGGGTGATACGCAGTATTTT. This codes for CASSLGLSGDTQYF. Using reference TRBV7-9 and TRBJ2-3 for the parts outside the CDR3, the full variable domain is DTGVSQNPRHKITKRGQNVTFRCDPISEHNRLYWYRQTLGQGPEFLTYFQNEAQLEKSRLLSDRFSAERPKGSFSTLEIQRTEQGDSAMYLCASSLGLSGDTQYFGPGTRLTVL.

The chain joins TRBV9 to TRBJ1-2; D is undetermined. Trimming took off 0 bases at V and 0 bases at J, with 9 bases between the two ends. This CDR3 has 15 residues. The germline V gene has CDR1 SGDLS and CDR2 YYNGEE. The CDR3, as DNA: TGTGCCAGCAGCGTAGGAGACACAGCTAACTATGGCTACACCTTC. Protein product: CASSVGDTANYGYTF.

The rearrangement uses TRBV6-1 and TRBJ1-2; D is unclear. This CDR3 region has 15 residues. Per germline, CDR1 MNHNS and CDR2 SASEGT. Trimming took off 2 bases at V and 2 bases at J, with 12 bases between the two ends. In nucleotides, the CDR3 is TGTGCCAGCAGTGAACGGCTGGCCAGCAACTATGGCTACACCTTC. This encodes CASSERLASNYGYTF.

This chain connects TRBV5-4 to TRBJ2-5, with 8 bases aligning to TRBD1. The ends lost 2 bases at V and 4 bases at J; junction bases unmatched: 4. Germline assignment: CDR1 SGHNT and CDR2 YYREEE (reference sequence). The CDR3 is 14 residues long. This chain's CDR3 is CASSFRGRVETQYF. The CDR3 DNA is TGTGCCAGCAGCTTCAGGGGGCGAGTAGAGACCCAGTACTTC.

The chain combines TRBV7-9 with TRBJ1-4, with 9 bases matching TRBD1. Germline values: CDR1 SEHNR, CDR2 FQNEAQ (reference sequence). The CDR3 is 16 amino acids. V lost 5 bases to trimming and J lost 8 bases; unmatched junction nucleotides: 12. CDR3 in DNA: TGTGCCAGCAGCACGACAACAGGGGGCGCCTTGGAAAAACTGTTTTTT. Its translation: CASSTTTGGALEKLFF.

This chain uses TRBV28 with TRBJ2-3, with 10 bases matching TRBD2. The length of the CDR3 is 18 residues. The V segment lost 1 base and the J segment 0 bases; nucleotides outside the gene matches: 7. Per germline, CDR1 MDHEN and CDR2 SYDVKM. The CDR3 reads CASSLSTSGPPSTDTQYF. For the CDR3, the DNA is TGTGCCAGCAGTTTATCGACTAGCGGGCCCCCTAGCACAGATACGCAGTATTTT.